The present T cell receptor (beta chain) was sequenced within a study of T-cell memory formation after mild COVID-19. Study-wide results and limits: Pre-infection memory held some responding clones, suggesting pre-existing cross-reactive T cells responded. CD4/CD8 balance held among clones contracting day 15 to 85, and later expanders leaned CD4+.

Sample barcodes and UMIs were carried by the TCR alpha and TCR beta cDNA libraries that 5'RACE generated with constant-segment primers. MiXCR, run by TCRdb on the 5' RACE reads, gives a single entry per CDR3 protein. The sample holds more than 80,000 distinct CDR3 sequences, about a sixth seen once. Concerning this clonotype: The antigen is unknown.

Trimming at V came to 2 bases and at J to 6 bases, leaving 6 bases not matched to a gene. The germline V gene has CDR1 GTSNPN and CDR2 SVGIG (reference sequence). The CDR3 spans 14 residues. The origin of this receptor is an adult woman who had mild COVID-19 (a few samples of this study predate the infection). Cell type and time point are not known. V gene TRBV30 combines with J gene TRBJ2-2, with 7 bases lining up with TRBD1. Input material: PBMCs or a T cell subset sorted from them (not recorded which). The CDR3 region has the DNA TGTGCCTGGAGTCGGACAGGTCTACCCGGGGAGCTGTTTTTT. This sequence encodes CAWSRTGLPGELFF. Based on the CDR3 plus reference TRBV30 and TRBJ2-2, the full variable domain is SQTIHQWPATLVQPVGSPLSLECTVEGTSNPNLYWYRQAAGRGLQLLFYSVGIGQISSEVPQNLSASRPQDRQFILSSKKLLLSDSGFYLCAWSRTGLPGELFFGEGSRLTVL.